This is a list of T cell receptor beta chains from one sample in a study of OX40 agonist ivuxolimab in advanced cancers. Sequencing was performed with immunoSEQ multiplex PCR; in TCRdb, only in-frame clones are kept and a portion is missing. The top ten clones hold 5% of a sample with around 64,000 clones, roughly 80% of them seen once. This sample comprised CD4+ or CD8+ T cells sorted from blood, obtained in a trial of the OX40 agonist ivuxolimab. These receptors were taken from an adult with an advanced solid tumor such as melanoma, head and neck, liver or kidney cancer. Each CDR3 is given with its conserved first and last residue. A D gene is named only where the DNA matches it firmly. Not all rows give a size; the values are once, few, many and, for expanded clones, a class.

TRBJ2-7,.,.,TRBV14,CASSQDRAGGQYF,TGTGCCAGCAGCCAAGATCGGGCGGGTGGGCAGTACTTC
TRBJ1-5,.,.,TRBV7-2,CASSQIGGVNQPQHF,TGTGCCAGCAGCCAAATCGGGGGGGTCAATCAGCCCCAGCATTTT
TRBJ2-7,.,few,TRBV27,CASWGHGYEQYF,TGTGCCAGCTGGGGACATGGCTACGAGCAGTACTTC
TRBJ1-1,.,once,TRBV6-5,CASSPGTEAFF,TGTGCCAGCAGTCCCGGGACTGAAGCTTTCTTT
TRBJ2-3,TRBD2,.,TRBV11-3,CASSETSGTDTQYF,TGTGCCAGCAGCGAGACTAGCGGGACAGATACGCAGTATTTT
TRBJ2-2,.,.,TRBV11-1,CASSPGVTGELFF,TGTGCCAGCAGCCCCGGGGTCACCGGGGAGCTGTTTTTT
TRBJ2-7,TRBD1,once,TRBV5-1,CASTLDRDRGEQYF,TGCGCCAGCACCCTGGACAGGGATCGAGGCGAGCAGTACTTC
TRBJ2-7,TRBD1,.,TRBV7-9,CASSSSLPGQRLEQYF,TGTGCCAGCAGCTCGAGCCTCCCGGGACAGAGGCTCGAGCAGTACTTC
TRBJ2-7,.,.,TRBV18,CASSLGGPLSYEQYF,TGTGCCAGCTCACTTGGGGGGCCTCTCTCCTACGAGCAGTACTTC
TRBJ1-3,.,.,TRBV6-5,CASSYSLTGGGNTIYF,TGTGCCAGCAGTTACTCCCTGACAGGCGGTGGAAACACCATATATTTT
TRBJ2-6,.,.,TRBV7-2,CASSPDGTGANVLTF,TGTGCCAGCAGCCCGGACGGAACTGGGGCCAACGTCCTGACTTTC
TRBJ2-7,.,once,TRBV19,CASSPRNRAVNEQYF,TGTGCCAGTAGTCCCCGAAACAGGGCAGTGAACGAGCAGTACTTC
TRBJ2-1,TRBD1,.,TRBV2,CASRGTGEGEQFF,TGTGCCAGCCGAGGGACAGGGGAGGGTGAGCAGTTCTTC
TRBJ1-4,.,few,TRBV2,CASSDLGSTNEKLFF,TGTGCCAGCAGTGATTTGGGCAGTACTAATGAAAAACTGTTTTTT
TRBJ2-3,TRBD2,once,TRBV4-1,CASSQGGTSGGGTDTQYF,TGCGCCAGCAGCCAGGGCGGGACTAGCGGGGGGGGAACAGATACGCAGTATTTT
TRBJ2-1,TRBD2,.,TRBV7-7,CASSLLAGGHNEQFF,TGTGCTAGCAGCTTACTAGCGGGGGGCCACAATGAGCAGTTCTTC
TRBJ1-1,.,.,TRBV30,CAWSQGIEAFF,TGTGCCTGGAGTCAGGGTATTGAAGCTTTCTTT